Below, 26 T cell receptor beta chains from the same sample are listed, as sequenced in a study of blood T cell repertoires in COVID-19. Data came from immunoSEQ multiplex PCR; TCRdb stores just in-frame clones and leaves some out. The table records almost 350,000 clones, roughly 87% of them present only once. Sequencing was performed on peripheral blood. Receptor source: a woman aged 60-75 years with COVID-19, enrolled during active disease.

CDR3 nucleotides: TGTGCCAGCTCGGGAGGGGTAGACAATGAGCAGTTCTTC. It encodes CASSGGVDNEQFF. The V gene is TRBV18, the J gene TRBJ2-1; 7 nucleotides agree with TRBD2. CDR1 KGHSH and CDR2 LQKENI come from the germline V gene. V lost 6 bases and J lost 5; bases outside the gene matches: 4. This CDR3 contains 13 residues.

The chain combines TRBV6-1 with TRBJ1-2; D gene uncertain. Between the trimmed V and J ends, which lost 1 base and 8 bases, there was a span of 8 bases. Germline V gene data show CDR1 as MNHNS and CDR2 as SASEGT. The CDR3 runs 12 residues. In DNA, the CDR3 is TGTGCCAGCAGTGAAGTCCCCAGGGGCTACACCTTC. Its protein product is CASSEVPRGYTF.

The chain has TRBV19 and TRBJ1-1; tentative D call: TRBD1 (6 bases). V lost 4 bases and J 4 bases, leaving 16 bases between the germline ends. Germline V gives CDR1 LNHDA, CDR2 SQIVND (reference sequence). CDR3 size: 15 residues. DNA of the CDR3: TGTGCCAGTAGTAGAAGTCAGGGGAGGGTCACTGAAGCTTTCTTT. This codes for CASSRSQGRVTEAFF.

CDR3 sequence reads: CASSQDLTSGAKNIQYF. The CDR3 bases are TGTGCCAGCAGCCAAGATCTCACTAGCGGGGCCAAAAACATTCAGTACTTC. The V and J genes are TRBV4-2 and TRBJ2-4; TRBD2 agrees at 9 bases. Germline CDR1 LGHNA, CDR2 YNFKEQ. The CDR3 contains 17 residues. The J segment lost 1 base and the V segment lost 0 bases, leaving 4 bases of the junction unmatched.

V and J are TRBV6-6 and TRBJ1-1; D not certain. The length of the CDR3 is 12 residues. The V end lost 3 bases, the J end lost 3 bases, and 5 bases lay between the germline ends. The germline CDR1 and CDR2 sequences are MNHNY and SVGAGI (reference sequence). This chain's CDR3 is CASSYQDTEAFF. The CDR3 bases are TGTGCCAGCAGTTATCAGGACACTGAAGCTTTCTTT.

The CDR3 spells CASSLGRASGELFF. The CDR3 coding sequence is TGTGCCAGCAGCTTAGGCAGGGCCTCCGGGGAGCTGTTTTTT. This chain links TRBV7-3 with TRBJ2-2; D perhaps matches TRBD1 (5 bases). Germline V gene lookup returns CDR1 SGHTA and CDR2 FQGTGA. V was cut by 2 bases and J by 6 bases, with 10 bases left in between. The CDR3 runs to 14 residues.

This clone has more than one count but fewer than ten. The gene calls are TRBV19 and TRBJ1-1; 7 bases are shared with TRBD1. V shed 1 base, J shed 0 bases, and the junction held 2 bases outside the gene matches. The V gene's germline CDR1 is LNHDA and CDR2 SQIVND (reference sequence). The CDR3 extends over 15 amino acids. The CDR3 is CASSIVGQMNTEAFF. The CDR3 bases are TGTGCCAGTAGTATAGTGGGACAGATGAACACTGAAGCTTTCTTT.

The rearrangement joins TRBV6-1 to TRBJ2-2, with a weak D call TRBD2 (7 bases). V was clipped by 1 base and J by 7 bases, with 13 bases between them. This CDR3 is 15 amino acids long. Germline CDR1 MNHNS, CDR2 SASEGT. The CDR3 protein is CASSEGGGPVGELFF. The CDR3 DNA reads TGTGCCAGCAGTGAAGGGGGGGGGCCGGTCGGGGAGCTGTTTTTT.

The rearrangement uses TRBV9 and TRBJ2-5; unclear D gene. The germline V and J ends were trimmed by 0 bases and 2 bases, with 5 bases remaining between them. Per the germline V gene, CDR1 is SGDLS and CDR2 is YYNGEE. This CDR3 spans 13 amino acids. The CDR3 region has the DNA TGTGCCAGCAGCGTAGACAGACAAGAGACCCAGTACTTC. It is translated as CASSVDRQETQYF.

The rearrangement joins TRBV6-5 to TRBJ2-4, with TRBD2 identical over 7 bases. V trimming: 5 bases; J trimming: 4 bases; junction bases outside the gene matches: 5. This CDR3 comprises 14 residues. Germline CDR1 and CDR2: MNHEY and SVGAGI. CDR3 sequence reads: CASSPPGGKNIQYF. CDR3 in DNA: TGTGCCAGCAGTCCCCCGGGGGGTAAAAACATTCAGTACTTC.

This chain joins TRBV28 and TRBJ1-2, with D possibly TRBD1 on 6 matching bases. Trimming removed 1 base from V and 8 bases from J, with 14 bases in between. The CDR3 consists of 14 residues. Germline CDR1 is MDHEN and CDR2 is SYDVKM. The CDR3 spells CASSLYREPMGYTF. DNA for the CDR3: TGTGCCAGCAGTTTATACAGGGAACCCATGGGCTACACCTTC.

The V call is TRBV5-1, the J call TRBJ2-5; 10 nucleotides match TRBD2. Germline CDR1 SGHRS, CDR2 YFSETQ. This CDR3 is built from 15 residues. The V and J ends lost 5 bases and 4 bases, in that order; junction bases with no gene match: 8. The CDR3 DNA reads TGCGCCAGCAGTCGGAGCGGGGGGGCTTCAGAGACCCAGTACTTC. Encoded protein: CASSRSGGASETQYF.

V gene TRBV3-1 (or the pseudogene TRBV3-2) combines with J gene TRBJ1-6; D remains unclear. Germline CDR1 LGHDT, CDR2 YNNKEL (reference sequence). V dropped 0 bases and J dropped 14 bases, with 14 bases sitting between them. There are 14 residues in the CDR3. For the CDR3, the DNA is TGTGCCAGCAGCCAAGATCGCCGGGTTGGATCCCTCCACTTT. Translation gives CASSQDRRVGSLHF.

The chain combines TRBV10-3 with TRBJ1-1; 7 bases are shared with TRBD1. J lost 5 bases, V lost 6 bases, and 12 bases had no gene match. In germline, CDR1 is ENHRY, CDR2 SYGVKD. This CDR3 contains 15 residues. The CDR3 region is CAISAGEGGGTEAFF. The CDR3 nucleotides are TGTGCCATCAGCGCAGGGGAAGGGGGCGGAACTGAAGCTTTCTTT.

CDR3 in amino acids: CASSLRTGTEYNEQFF. The CDR3, as DNA: TGTGCCAGTAGTTTGCGAACCGGGACAGAGTACAATGAGCAGTTCTTC. The V call is TRBV19, the J call TRBJ2-1, with 7 bases fitting TRBD1. The V and J ends lost 5 bases and 4 bases, in that order; junction bases with no gene match: 11. Germline CDR1 is LNHDA and CDR2 is SQIVND (reference sequence). This CDR3 is built from 16 residues. Full variable domain (missing parts from reference TRBV19 and TRBJ2-1): DGGITQSPKYLFRKEGQNVTLSCEQNLNHDAMYWYRQDPGQGLRLIYYSQIVNDFQKGDIAEGYSVSREKKESFPLTVTSAQKNPTAFYLCASSLRTGTEYNEQFFGPGTRLTVL.

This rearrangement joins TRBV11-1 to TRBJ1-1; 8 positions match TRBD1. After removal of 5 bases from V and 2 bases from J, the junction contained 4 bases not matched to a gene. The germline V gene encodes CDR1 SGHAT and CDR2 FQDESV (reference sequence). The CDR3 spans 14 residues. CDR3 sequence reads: CASSLGQGNTEAFF. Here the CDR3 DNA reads TGTGCCAGCAGCCTAGGACAGGGTAACACTGAAGCTTTCTTT.

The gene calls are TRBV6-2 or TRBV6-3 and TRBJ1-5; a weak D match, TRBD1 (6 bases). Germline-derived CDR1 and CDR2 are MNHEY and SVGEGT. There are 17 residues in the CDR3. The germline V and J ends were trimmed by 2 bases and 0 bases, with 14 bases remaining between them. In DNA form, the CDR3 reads TGTGCCAGCAGTTACAGAACAGGGAAGGATAGCAATCAGCCCCAGCATTTT. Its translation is CASSYRTGKDSNQPQHF.

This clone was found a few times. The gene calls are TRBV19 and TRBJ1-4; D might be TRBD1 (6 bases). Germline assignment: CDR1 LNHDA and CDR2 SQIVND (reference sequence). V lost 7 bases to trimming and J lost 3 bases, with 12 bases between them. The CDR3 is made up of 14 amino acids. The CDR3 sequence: CASKSRGSNEKLFF. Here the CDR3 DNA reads TGTGCCAGTAAAAGTAGGGGGTCTAATGAAAAACTGTTTTTT.

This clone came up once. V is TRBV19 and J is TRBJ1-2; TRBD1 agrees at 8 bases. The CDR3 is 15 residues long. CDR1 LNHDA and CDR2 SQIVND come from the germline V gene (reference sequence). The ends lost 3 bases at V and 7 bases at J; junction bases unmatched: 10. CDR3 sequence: CASSIRDRTAGGYTF. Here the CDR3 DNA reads TGTGCCAGTAGTATCCGGGACAGGACAGCCGGTGGCTACACCTTC.

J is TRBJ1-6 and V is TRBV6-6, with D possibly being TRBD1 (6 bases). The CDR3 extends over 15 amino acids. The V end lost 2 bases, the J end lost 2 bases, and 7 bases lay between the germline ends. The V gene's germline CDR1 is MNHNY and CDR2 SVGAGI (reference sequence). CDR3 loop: CASSYGQPYNSPLHF. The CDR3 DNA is TGTGCCAGCAGTTACGGACAGCCCTATAATTCACCCCTCCACTTT.

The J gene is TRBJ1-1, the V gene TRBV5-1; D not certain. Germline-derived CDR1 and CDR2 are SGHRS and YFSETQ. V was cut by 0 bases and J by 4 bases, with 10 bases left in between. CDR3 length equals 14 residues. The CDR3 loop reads CASSLAQYTTEAFF. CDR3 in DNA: TGCGCCAGCAGCTTGGCACAGTACACCACTGAAGCTTTCTTT.

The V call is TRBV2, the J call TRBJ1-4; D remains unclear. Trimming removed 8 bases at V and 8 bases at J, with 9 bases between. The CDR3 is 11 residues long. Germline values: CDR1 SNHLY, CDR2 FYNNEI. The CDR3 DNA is TGTGCCAGCGAGGAGGAAGAAAAACTGTTTTTT. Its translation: CASEEEEKLFF.

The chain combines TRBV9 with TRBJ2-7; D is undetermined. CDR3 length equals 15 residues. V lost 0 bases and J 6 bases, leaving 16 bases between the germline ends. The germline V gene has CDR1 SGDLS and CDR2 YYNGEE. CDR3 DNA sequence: TGTGCCAGCAGCGTAGGCCCGTCCCACGGTGCCGAGCAGTACTTC. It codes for CASSVGPSHGAEQYF.

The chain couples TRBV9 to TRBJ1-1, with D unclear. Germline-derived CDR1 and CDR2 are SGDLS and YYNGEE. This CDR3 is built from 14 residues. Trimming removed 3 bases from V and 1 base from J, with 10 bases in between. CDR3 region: CASSGDSRNTEAFF. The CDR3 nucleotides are TGTGCCAGCAGCGGAGACTCAAGGAACACTGAAGCTTTCTTT.

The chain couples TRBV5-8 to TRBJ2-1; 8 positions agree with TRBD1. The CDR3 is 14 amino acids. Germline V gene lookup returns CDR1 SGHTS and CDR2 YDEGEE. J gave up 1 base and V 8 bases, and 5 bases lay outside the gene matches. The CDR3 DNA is TGTGCCAGTCAGGGGGACAGGTCCTACAATGAGCAGTTCTTC. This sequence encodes CASQGDRSYNEQFF.

CDR3 residues: CASRDRTATNEKLFF. CDR3 DNA: TGTGCCAGCAGGGACAGGACTGCAACTAATGAAAAACTGTTTTTT. The V and J genes are TRBV6-5 and TRBJ1-4, with 7 bases aligning to TRBD1. The CDR3 consists of 15 residues. CDR1 and CDR2 from the germline V gene are MNHEY and SVGAGI. J was trimmed by 0 bases and V by 6 bases; bases with no gene match: 4.